Listed below are T cell receptor beta chains from one sample, sequenced in a study of blood T cell repertoires in COVID-19. Sequencing was performed with immunoSEQ multiplex PCR; in TCRdb, only in-frame clones are kept and a portion is missing. The sample holds approximately 490,000 clones, 87% seen once. Specimen: PBMCs or T cells enriched from blood (not recorded which). These receptors were collected from a woman between 18 and 29 years old who had recovered from COVID-19. Each CDR3 is given with its conserved first and last residue. Fields, in order: clone size, D gene, J gene, V gene, CDR3 DNA, CDR3 protein. The D gene is left open where the match is weak. Rows may omit the clone size; those that give it use once, few, many or a size class.

size: .
D: .
J: TRBJ2-7
V: TRBV3-1/TRBV3-2
DNA: TGTGCCAGTACTGAAAACTCCTACGAGCAGTACTTC
CDR3: CASTENSYEQYF

size: few
D: TRBD1
J: TRBJ2-5
V: TRBV2
DNA: TGTGCCAGCAGTGAACAGGGGGCAGGAGAGACCCAGTACTTC
CDR3: CASSEQGAGETQYF

size: .
D: TRBD2
J: TRBJ2-7
V: TRBV29-1
DNA: TGCAGCGTTGGGTTCGGGGGGACCACCTACGAGCAGTACTTC
CDR3: CSVGFGGTTYEQYF

size: .
D: .
J: TRBJ2-1
V: TRBV5-4
DNA: TGTGCCAGCAGCTCCGTACAAGGCAGGGGAGAGTTCTTC
CDR3: CASSSVQGRGEFF

size: few
D: .
J: TRBJ2-7
V: TRBV6-5
DNA: TGTGCCACCCGGGTGGTTTTCATCTCCTACGAGCAGTACTTC
CDR3: CATRVVFISYEQYF

size: .
D: .
J: TRBJ1-5
V: TRBV5-5
DNA: TGTGCCAGCAGCCTACTGAGTGGAGTCGGACCCCAGCATTTT
CDR3: CASSLLSGVGPQHF

size: .
D: TRBD1
J: TRBJ2-7
V: TRBV5-1
DNA: TGCGCCAGCAGCACCGGGGACAGCCTCACCTACGAGCAGTACTTC
CDR3: CASSTGDSLTYEQYF

size: .
D: TRBD1
J: TRBJ2-1
V: TRBV4-1
DNA: TGCGCCAGCAGCCCCCTCCCTGACAGGGCGTCCAATGAGCAGTTCTTC
CDR3: CASSPLPDRASNEQFF

size: few
D: .
J: TRBJ1-2
V: TRBV7-2
DNA: TGTGCCAGCAACAATTCCCCGGGGGGCGATGGCTACACCTTC
CDR3: CASNNSPGGDGYTF

size: .
D: .
J: TRBJ2-7
V: TRBV11-1
DNA: TGTGCCAGCAGCAGGACCCCCGGGACTGTAGTCTACGAGCAGTACTTC
CDR3: CASSRTPGTVVYEQYF

size: once
D: .
J: TRBJ1-4
V: TRBV3-1/TRBV3-2
DNA: TGTGCCAGCAGCTTGTACAGGGAAAAACTGTTTTTT
CDR3: CASSLYREKLFF

size: .
D: .
J: TRBJ1-5
V: TRBV19
DNA: TGTGCCAGTAGTATCGGCAGGGCCCGACATCAGCCCCAGCATTTT
CDR3: CASSIGRARHQPQHF

size: .
D: .
J: TRBJ2-2
V: TRBV13
DNA: TGTGCCAGCAGCTTGGCCCCCAGTGGCACCGGGGAGCTGTTTTTT
CDR3: CASSLAPSGTGELFF

size: .
D: .
J: TRBJ2-5
V: TRBV18
DNA: TGTGCCAGCTCTCCCCCGAGGACTAAAGAGACCCAGTACTTC
CDR3: CASSPPRTKETQYF

size: once
D: .
J: TRBJ1-3
V: TRBV30
DNA: TGTGCCTGGAAACAGGTGCTCTCTGGAAACACCATATATTTT
CDR3: CAWKQVLSGNTIYF

size: .
D: .
J: TRBJ2-3
V: TRBV5-1
DNA: TGCGCCAGCACACGGGACTCCAAGAGCACAGATACGCAGTATTTT
CDR3: CASTRDSKSTDTQYF

size: .
D: .
J: TRBJ2-3
V: TRBV18
DNA: TGTGCCAGCTCACCTGGAGTACTATCGGCGGGAGATACGCAGTATTTT
CDR3: CASSPGVLSAGDTQYF

size: .
D: .
J: TRBJ2-5
V: TRBV14
DNA: TGTGCCAGCAGCCATCTGGGCACCCAAGAGACCCAGTACTTC
CDR3: CASSHLGTQETQYF

size: .
D: TRBD1
J: TRBJ1-5
V: TRBV6-5
DNA: TGTGCCAGCAGTCGGGTGGGACAGGGGGCTCAGCCCCAGCATTTT
CDR3: CASSRVGQGAQPQHF

size: .
D: .
J: TRBJ1-6
V: TRBV2
DNA: TGTGCCAGCAGTGGAGATAGTAATTCACCCCTCCACTTT
CDR3: CASSGDSNSPLHF

size: once
D: TRBD1
J: TRBJ1-3
V: TRBV7-9
DNA: TGTGCCAGCAGCTTACCGACAGGGGCCAAGGGAAACACCATATATTTT
CDR3: CASSLPTGAKGNTIYF

size: once
D: .
J: TRBJ2-5
V: TRBV1
DNA: TGCACCAGCAGCCCCTCAGGACTAGCGGGGGGGCCAGAAGAGACCCAGTACTTC
CDR3: CTSSPSGLAGGPEETQYF